This paragraph covers one T cell receptor (beta chain) sequence. This clone was seen repeatedly, ten times or more. It lacks a known antigen. Base-call qualities are not available, and no considerably larger clone is one nucleotide away. None of the patients had been given any treatment before thyroid surgery. The study retrospectively analysed patient clinical samples collected from about 2012 to 2019 using T-cell receptor beta sequencing. The library relied on PCR. Sequencing used an Illumina HiSeq 4000. High-throughput sequencing was used to profile the TCR beta-chain CDR3 region of every patient. Per the original workflow: The researchers built a classifier to tell apart papillary thyroid cancer patients with distant metastasis, based on CDR3 differences among clinicopathological groups. To measure repertoire diversity the researchers used the Shannon index, while the Morisita-Horn index served to gauge how similar the tumor and blood repertoires were. TCRdb trimmed public reads at Q25 via fastp, called clones via MiXCR and kept in-frame beta chains. These V and J calls originate from TCRdb's pipeline instead of the authors' own analysis. Here the sample has 20,000 or so clones; 25% to 30% occur a single time. Jointly, the top ten make up 6.1% of the sample.

Reading the germline V gene (reference sequence) gives CDR1 PRHDT and CDR2 FYEKMQ. Trimming removed 5 bases from V and 6 bases from J; the gene matches leave 16 bases unexplained. Including cysteine and phenylalanine, the CDR3 has 16 amino acids. The kept DNA is CDR3 alone, 48 bases in frame from the first base. This sample stems from a study of metastatic and nonmetastatic thyroid tumors (dated by TCRdb to about 2020). In terms of the full investigation: Repertoires were compared across peripheral blood and tumor or nodule tissue samples from malignant and benign thyroid patients. Study-level results and caveats: In both blood and tumor samples, malignant tumors were reported to have significantly higher TCR beta diversity than benign nodules.

The source is a female donor with papillary thyroid cancer or a benign thyroid nodule (not recorded which). Some clones in this sample may be carry-over from other donors' samples. The rearrangement joined TRBV13 to TRBJ2-7; TRBD2 fits 7 bases in the junction. Sequenced input: blood. The sequenced DNA is TGTGCCAGCAGCCAATGGTCCCTTGGGACTAAGCCCGAGCAGTACTTC. Translated, this gives CASSQWSLGTKPEQYF.